This passage covers 10 T cell receptor beta chains from one sample sequenced in a study of shared clonotypes between healthy human individuals. Produced via immunoSEQ multiplex PCR; TCRdb's table is partial and in-frame only. The table lists 730,000 or so clones, 55% to 75% of them singletons. The sequenced sample consisted of memory CD4+ T cells sorted from blood. The subset: CD45RA-negative fraction. The receptor set was obtained from a woman aged 30 to 39 in good health.

Here the CDR3 DNA reads TGTGCCAGCAGTTACCAACCCGGGGACTATGGCTACACCTTC. Translating gives CASSYQPGDYGYTF. The genes are TRBV6-6 and TRBJ1-2, with D unresolved. This CDR3 comprises 14 residues. The germline CDR1 and CDR2 sequences are MNHNY and SVGAGI (reference sequence). V lost 2 bases and J 3 bases, leaving 10 bases between the germline ends.

The chain has TRBV28 and TRBJ1-1; D remains ambiguous. This CDR3 comprises 14 residues. CDR1 MDHEN and CDR2 SYDVKM come from the germline V gene. V lost 8 bases, J lost 5 bases, and 18 bases lay in between. The CDR3 sequence: CASSAVLKGTEAFF. The CDR3 DNA reads as TGTGCCAGCTCCGCCGTCCTCAAAGGGACTGAAGCTTTCTTT.

This rearrangement joins TRBV7-9 to TRBJ1-1; TRBD1 matches at 9 bases. CDR1 and CDR2 from the germline V gene are SEHNR and FQNEAQ (reference sequence). The CDR3 is made up of 15 amino acids. V shed 5 bases, J shed 1 base, and the junction held 5 bases outside the gene matches. The DNA for the CDR3 is TGTGCCAGCAGCACGGGGACAGGGTCGAACACTGAAGCTTTCTTT. This encodes CASSTGTGSNTEAFF.

This clone occurred a few times. The chain is built from TRBV19 and TRBJ1-5; a weak D match, TRBD1 (6 bases). The germline V and J ends were trimmed by 4 bases and 10 bases, with 20 bases remaining between them. CDR3 size: 15 residues. Germline CDR1 is LNHDA and CDR2 is SQIVND (reference sequence). CDR3 bases: TGTGCCAGTAGTACCCAACAGGGAGGGGACCTACCCCAGCATTTT. Its protein product is CASSTQQGGDLPQHF.

Turning to this clone: No conserved phenylalanine or tryptophan ends this CDR3, so it is likely a read error. The DNA is left out, because the CDR3 cannot be placed on it with certainty; the CDR3 is given as TCRdb lists it. J is TRBJ1-2 and V is TRBV5-2. TRBV5-2 is reported as a pseudogene. Both ends counted, the CDR3 spans 13 residues. The chain's CDR3 is CASNLLKDLWLHL.

This sequence joins TRBV9 and TRBJ2-7; TRBD1 matches 8 bases. The CDR3 spans 15 residues. Germline V CDR1 and CDR2: SGDLS, YYNGEE. V was clipped by 3 bases and J by 0 bases; unmatched bases: 5. The CDR3 DNA reads TGTGCCAGCAGCGCAGACAGGGGAGGCTCCTACGAGCAGTACTTC. Translation: CASSADRGGSYEQYF. Based on the CDR3 plus reference TRBV9 and TRBJ2-7, the full variable domain is DSGVTQTPKHLITATGQRVTLRCSPRSGDLSVYWYQQSLDQGLQFLIQYYNGEERAKGNILERFSAQQFPDLHSELNLSSLELGDSALYFCASSADRGGSYEQYFGPGTRLTVT.

The chain is built from TRBV28 and TRBJ2-1, with D possibly being TRBD1 (6 bases). The germline V gene has CDR1 MDHEN and CDR2 SYDVKM. The CDR3 is 17 amino acids. With 3 bases removed from V and 4 bases from J, the gap between germline ends came to 19 bases. The CDR3 sequence is CASSLGWGRSYYNEQFF. The CDR3 bases are TGTGCCAGCAGTTTGGGTTGGGGGCGCAGTTATTACAATGAGCAGTTCTTC.

The rearrangement uses TRBV6-5 and TRBJ2-6, with a possible D match to TRBD1 (5 bases). V was trimmed by 5 bases and J by 1 base, leaving 9 bases between them. The CDR3 spans 15 residues. Germline V gene lookup returns CDR1 MNHEY and CDR2 SVGAGI. CDR3 sequence reads: CASSLDSSGANVLTF. CDR3 DNA: TGTGCCAGCAGTCTTGACAGTTCTGGGGCCAACGTCCTGACTTTC.

The chain uses TRBV27 and TRBJ2-3; the D call may be TRBD1 or TRBD2 (5 bases each). V was pared by 2 bases and J by 2 bases, with 14 bases between. The CDR3 loop spans 16 amino acids. The germline gives CDR1 MNHEY, CDR2 SMNVEV (reference sequence). CDR3 amino acids: CASSLGWGIPTDTQYF. CDR3 sequence (DNA): TGTGCCAGCAGTTTAGGATGGGGGATTCCCACAGATACGCAGTATTTT.

V gene TRBV11-2 combines with J gene TRBJ1-4, with D maybe TRBD1 (6 bases). This CDR3 contains 16 residues. V was cut by 2 bases and J by 0 bases, with 10 bases left in between. Germline CDR1 SGHAT, CDR2 FQNNGV. CDR3: CASSLTSGATNEKLFF. In nucleotides, the CDR3 is TGTGCCAGCAGCTTAACATCAGGGGCAACTAATGAAAAACTGTTTTTT.